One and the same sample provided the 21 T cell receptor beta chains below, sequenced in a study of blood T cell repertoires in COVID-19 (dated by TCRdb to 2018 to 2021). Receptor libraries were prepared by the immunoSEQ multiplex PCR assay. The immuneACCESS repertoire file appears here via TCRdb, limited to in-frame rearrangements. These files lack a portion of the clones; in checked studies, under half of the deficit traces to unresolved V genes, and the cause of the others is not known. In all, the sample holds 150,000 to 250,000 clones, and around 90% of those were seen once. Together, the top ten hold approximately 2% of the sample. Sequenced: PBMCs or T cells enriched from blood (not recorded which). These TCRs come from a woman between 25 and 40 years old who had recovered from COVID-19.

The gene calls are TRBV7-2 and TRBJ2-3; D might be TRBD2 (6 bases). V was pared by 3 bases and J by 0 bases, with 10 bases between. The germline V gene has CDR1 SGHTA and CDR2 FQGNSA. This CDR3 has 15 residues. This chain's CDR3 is CASSFIADSTDTQYF. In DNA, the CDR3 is TGTGCCAGCAGCTTCATAGCGGATAGCACAGATACGCAGTATTTT.

The CDR3 here is CASTLDRGSEAFF. The CDR3 DNA is TGTGCCAGCACCCTGGACAGGGGGTCTGAAGCTTTCTTT. The V and J genes are TRBV5-8 and TRBJ1-1; 10 bases are shared with TRBD1. Germline V gene data show CDR1 as SGHTS and CDR2 as YDEGEE. CDR3 length: 13 amino acids. V gave up 6 bases and J gave up 6 bases; unmatched junction bases: 5.

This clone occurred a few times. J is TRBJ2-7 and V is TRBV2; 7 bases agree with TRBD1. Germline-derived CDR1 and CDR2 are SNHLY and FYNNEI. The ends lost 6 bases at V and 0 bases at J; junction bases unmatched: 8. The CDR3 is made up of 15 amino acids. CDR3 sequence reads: CASSYRGRSSYEQYF. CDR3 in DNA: TGTGCCAGCAGCTACAGGGGTAGGAGCTCCTACGAGCAGTACTTC.

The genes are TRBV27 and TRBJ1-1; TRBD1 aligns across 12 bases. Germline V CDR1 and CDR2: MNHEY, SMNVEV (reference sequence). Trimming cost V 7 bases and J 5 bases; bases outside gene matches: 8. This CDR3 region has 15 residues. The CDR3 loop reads CASNSGTGGFTEAFF. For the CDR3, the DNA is TGTGCCAGCAATTCCGGGACAGGGGGCTTTACTGAAGCTTTCTTT.

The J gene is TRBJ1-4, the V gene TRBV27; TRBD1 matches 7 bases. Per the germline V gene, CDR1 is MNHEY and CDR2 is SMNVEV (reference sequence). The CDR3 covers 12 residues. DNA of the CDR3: TGTGCGACCGGGACAGATGATGAAAAACTGTTTTTT. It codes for CATGTDDEKLFF.

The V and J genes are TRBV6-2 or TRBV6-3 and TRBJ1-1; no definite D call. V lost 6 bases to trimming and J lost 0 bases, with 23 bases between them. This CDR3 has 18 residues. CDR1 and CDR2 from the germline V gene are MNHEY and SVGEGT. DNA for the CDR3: TGTGCCAGCAGCCGAAGACAATCTCGCCCTAAGATGAACACTGAAGCTTTCTTT. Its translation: CASSRRQSRPKMNTEAFF.

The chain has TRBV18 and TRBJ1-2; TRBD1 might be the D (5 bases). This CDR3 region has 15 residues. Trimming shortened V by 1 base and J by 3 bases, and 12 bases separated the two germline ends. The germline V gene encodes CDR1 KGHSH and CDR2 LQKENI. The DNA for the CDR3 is TGTGCCAGCTCACCACTAAGGGGCTTGGACTATGGCTACACCTTC. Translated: CASSPLRGLDYGYTF.

The CDR3 loop reads CASSQAQGPAEAFF. CDR3 sequence (DNA): TGTGCCAGCAGCCAAGCCCAGGGTCCGGCTGAAGCTTTCTTT. V is TRBV3-1 (or the pseudogene TRBV3-2) and J is TRBJ1-1; D is possibly TRBD1 (5 bases). The CDR3 runs to 14 residues. Trimming stripped 1 base from V and 6 bases from J, with 12 bases between. CDR1 and CDR2 (germline): LGHDT, YNNKEL (reference sequence).

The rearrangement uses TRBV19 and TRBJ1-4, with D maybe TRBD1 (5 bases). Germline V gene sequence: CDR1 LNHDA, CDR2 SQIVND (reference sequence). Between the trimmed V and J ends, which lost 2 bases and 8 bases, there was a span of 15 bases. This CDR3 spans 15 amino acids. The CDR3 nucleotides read TGTGCCAGTAGTATAAGCAAGGGGTTCGGCGAAAAACTGTTTTTT. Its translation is CASSISKGFGEKLFF.

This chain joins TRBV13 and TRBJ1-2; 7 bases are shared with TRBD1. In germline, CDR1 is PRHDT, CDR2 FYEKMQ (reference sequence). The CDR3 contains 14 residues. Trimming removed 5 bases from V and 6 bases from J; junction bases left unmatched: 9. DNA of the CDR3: TGTGCCAGCAGCCCCCGACAGGGCAGGGATGGCTACACCTTC. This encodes CASSPRQGRDGYTF.

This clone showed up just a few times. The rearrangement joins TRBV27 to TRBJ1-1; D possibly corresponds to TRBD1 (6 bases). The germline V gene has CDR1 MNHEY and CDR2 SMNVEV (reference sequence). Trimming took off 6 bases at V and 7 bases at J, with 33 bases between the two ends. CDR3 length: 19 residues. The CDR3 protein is CASSPWGVGTARRGNEAFF. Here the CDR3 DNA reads TGTGCCAGCAGCCCCTGGGGCGTAGGAACGGCCAGAAGGGGGAATGAAGCTTTCTTT.

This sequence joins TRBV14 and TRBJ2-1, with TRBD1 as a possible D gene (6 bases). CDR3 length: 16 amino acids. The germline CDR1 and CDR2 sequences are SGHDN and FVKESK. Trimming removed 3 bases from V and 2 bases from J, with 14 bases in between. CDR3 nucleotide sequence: TGTGCCAGCAGCCACCTGGGACAAACTCCCTACAATGAGCAGTTCTTC. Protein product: CASSHLGQTPYNEQFF.

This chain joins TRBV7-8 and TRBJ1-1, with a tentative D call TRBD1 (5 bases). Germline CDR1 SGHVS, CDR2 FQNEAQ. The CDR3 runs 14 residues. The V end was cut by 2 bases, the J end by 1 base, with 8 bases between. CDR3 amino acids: CASSLWGPNTEAFF. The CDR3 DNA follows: TGTGCCAGCAGCTTATGGGGCCCGAACACTGAAGCTTTCTTT.

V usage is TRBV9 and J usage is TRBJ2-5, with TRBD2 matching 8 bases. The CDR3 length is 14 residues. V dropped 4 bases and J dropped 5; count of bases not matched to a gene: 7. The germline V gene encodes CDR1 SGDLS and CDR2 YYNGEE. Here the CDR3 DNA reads TGTGCCAGCAGCCTGACTAGCGCTCGCGAGACCCAGTACTTC. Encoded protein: CASSLTSARETQYF.

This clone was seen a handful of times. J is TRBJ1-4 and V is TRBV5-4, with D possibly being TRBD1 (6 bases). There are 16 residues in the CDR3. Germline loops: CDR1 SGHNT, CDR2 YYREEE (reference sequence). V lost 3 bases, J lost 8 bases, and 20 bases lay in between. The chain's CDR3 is CASSYPQEGGLEKLFF. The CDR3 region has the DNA TGTGCCAGCAGCTATCCCCAAGAAGGGGGTTTGGAAAAACTGTTTTTT.

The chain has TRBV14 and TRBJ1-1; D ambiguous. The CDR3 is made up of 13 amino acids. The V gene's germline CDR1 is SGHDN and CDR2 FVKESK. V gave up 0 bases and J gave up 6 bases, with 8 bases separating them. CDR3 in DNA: TGTGCCAGCAGCCAAGATCTGGGCGCTGAAGCTTTCTTT. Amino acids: CASSQDLGAEAFF.

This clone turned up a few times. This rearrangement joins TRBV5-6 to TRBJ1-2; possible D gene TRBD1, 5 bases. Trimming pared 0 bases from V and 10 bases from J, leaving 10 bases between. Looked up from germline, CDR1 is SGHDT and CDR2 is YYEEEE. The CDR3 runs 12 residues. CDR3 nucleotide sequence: TGTGCCAGCAGCTTGGCGGACACTGCCTACACCTTC. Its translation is CASSLADTAYTF.

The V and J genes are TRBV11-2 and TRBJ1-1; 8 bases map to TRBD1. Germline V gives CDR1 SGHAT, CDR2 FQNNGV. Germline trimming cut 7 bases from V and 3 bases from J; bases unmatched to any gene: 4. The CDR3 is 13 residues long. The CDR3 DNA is TGTGCCAGCACCGACAGGGGAGACACTGAAGCTTTCTTT. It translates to CASTDRGDTEAFF.

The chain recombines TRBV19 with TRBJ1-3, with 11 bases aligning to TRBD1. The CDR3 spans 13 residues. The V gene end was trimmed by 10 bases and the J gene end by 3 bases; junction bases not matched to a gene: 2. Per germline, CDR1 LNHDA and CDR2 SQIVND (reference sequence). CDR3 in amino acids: CATGQGVGNTIYF. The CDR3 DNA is TGTGCCACGGGACAGGGGGTTGGAAACACCATATATTTT.

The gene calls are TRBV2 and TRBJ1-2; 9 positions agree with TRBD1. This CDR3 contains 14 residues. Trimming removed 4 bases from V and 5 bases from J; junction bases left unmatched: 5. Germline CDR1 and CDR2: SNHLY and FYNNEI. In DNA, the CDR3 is TGTGCCAGCAGTGCCGGGACAGGGCCTTATGGCTACACCTTC. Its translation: CASSAGTGPYGYTF. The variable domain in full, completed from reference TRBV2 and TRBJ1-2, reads EPEVTQTPSHQVTQMGQEVILRCVPISNHLYFYWYRQILGQKVEFLVSFYNNEISEKSEIFDDQFSVERPDGSNFTLKIRSTKLEDSAMYFCASSAGTGPYGYTFGSGTRLTVV.

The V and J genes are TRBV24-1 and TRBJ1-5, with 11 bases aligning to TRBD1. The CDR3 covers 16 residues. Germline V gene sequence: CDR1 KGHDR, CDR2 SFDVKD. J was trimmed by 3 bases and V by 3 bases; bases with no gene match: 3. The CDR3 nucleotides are TGTGCCACCAGTGATAAGGACAGGGGGCCCAATCAGCCCCAGCATTTT. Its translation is CATSDKDRGPNQPQHF.